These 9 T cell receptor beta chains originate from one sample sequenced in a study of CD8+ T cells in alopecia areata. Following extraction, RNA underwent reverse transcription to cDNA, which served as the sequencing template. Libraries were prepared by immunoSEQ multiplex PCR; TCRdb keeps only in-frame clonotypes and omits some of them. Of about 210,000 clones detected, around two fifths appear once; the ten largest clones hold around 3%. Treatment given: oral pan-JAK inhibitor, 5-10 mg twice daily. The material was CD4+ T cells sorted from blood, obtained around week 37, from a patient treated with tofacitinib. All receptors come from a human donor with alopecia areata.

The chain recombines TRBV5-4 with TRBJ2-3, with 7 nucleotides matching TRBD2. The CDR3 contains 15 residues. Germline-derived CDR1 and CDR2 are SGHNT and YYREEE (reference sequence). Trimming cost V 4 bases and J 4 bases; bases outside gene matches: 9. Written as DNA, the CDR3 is TGTGCCAGCAGCCCCGGCGGGAGAATCGCAGATACGCAGTATTTT. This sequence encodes CASSPGGRIADTQYF.

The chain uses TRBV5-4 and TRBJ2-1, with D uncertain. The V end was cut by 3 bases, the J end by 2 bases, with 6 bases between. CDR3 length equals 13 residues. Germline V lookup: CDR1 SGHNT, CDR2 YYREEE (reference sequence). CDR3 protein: CASSYAPYNEQFF. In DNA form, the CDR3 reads TGTGCCAGCAGCTACGCCCCCTACAATGAGCAGTTCTTC. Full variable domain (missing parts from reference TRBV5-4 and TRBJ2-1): ETGVTQSPTHLIKTRGQQVTLRCSSQSGHNTVSWYQQALGQGPQFIFQYYREEENGRGNFPPRFSGLQFPNYSSELNVNALELDDSALYLCASSYAPYNEQFFGPGTRLTVL.

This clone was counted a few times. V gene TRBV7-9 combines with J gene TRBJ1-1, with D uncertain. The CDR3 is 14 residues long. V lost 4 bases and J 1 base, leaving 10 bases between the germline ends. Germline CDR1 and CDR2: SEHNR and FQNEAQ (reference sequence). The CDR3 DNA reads TGTGCCAGCAGCTCGTCCCGCCAGAACACTGAAGCTTTCTTT. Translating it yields CASSSSRQNTEAFF. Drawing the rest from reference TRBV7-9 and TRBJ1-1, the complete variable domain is DTGVSQNPRHKITKRGQNVTFRCDPISEHNRLYWYRQTLGQGPEFLTYFQNEAQLEKSRLLSDRFSAERPKGSFSTLEIQRTEQGDSAMYLCASSSSRQNTEAFFGQGTRLTVV.

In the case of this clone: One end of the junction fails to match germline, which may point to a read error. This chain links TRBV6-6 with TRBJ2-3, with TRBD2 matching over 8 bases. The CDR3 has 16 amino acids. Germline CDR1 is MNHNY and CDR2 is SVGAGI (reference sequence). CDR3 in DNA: TGTGCCAGCAGTGACTCCCCTAGCGGGTACACAGATACGCAGTATTTT. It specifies CASSDSPSGYTDTQYF.

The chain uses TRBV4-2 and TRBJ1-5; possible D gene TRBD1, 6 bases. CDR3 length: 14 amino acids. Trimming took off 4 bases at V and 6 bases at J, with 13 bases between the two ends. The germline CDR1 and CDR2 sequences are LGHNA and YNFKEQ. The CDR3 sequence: CASSRQGLGQPQHF. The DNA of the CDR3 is TGTGCCAGCAGCCGCCAGGGGCTAGGTCAGCCCCAGCATTTT.

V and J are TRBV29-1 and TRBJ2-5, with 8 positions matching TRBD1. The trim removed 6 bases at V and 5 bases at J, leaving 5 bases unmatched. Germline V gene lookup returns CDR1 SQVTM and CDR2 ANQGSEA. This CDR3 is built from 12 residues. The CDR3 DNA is TGCAGCGTAGAATCAGGGGGCGAGACCCAGTACTTC. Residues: CSVESGGETQYF.

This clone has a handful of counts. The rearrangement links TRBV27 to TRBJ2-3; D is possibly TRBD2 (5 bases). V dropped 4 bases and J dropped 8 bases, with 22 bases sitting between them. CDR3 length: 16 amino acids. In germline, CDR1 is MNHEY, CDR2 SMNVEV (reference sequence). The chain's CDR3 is CASSSPSPPQRGTQYF. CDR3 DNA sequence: TGTGCCAGCAGTTCCCCTAGTCCACCGCAACGGGGTACGCAGTATTTT.

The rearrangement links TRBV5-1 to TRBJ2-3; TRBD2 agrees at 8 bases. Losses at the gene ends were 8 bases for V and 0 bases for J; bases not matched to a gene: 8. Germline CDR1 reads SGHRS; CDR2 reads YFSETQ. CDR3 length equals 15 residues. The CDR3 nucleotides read TGCGCCAGGGGCGGGAGGCGATTTAGCACAGATACGCAGTATTTT. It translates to CARGGRRFSTDTQYF.

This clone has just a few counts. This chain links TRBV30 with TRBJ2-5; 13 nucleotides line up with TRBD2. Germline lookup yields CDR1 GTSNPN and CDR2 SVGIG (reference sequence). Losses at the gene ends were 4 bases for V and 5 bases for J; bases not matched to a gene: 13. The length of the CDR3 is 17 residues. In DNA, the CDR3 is TGTGCCTGGACCCCTCCCACTAGCGGGAGGGCTTATGAGACCCAGTACTTC. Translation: CAWTPPTSGRAYETQYF.